The subject of this entry is one TCR beta chain. Its antigen is still unknown. Total RNA, at least 5.5 micrograms per sample, came from PBMCs. With a J-beta primer mix and a sample-barcoded 5' primer, a second PCR ran 7 to 11 cycles. TCRdb redid the calling of the 5' RACE reads with MiXCR, one entry per CDR3 protein. The data contain about 1.8 million distinct CDR3 sequences, roughly 49% of them singletons. The data originate from a study of blood T cells in healthy people across ages. Study-level results: Versus aged donors, long-lived donors had higher diversity and more naive CD4+ cells. The lack of PBMC sorting stopped any conclusive naive versus antigen-experienced comparison.

The sample comprised blood. The source of this sequence is a woman in her thirties or forties in good health.

The chain's CDR3 is CASSTRTENTEAFF. The CDR3 DNA is TGTGCCAGCAGCACCCGGACAGAGAACACTGAAGCTTTCTTT. The chain links TRBV7-9 to TRBJ1-1, with D possibly TRBD1 on 6 matching bases. Deletions cut 5 bases from V and 1 base from J, with 11 bases between. Germline assignment: CDR1 SEHNR and CDR2 FQNEAQ (reference sequence). This CDR3 contains 14 residues.